These 32 T cell receptor beta chains originate from one sample sequenced in a study of shared clonotypes between healthy human individuals. TCRdb's table, derived via immunoSEQ multiplex PCR, lists solely in-frame clones and lacks some. The data show some 2,000,000 clones, approximately 95% seen once. Specimen: naive CD4+ T cells sorted from blood. Subset described: CD45RA+ positively selected. The origin of the receptors is a man younger than 35 in good health.

The CDR3 here is CASSQTGTLNTEAFF. The CDR3 nucleotides are TGTGCCAGCAGCCAGACAGGGACCTTGAACACTGAAGCTTTCTTT. This chain links TRBV11-2 with TRBJ1-1; TRBD1 aligns across 7 bases. The germline V gene encodes CDR1 SGHAT and CDR2 FQNNGV. With 5 bases clipped from V and 0 bases from J, the junction kept 6 bases outside the gene matches. This CDR3 contains 15 residues. Filled out from reference TRBV11-2 and TRBJ1-1, the complete variable domain reads EAGVAQSPRYKIIEKRQSVAFWCNPISGHATLYWYQQILGQGPKLLIQFQNNGVVDDSQLPKDRFSAERLKGVDSTLKIQPAKLEDSAVYLCASSQTGTLNTEAFFGQGTRLTVV.

This chain links TRBV19 with TRBJ2-7, with no clear D. The CDR3 extends over 13 amino acids. Germline values: CDR1 LNHDA, CDR2 SQIVND (reference sequence). V was cut by 3 bases and J by 3 bases, with 9 bases left in between. Here the CDR3 reads CASSIGLLYEQYF. CDR3 DNA sequence: TGTGCCAGTAGTATCGGGCTCCTCTACGAGCAGTACTTC. The full variable domain, its missing parts supplied by reference TRBV19 and TRBJ2-7, is DGGITQSPKYLFRKEGQNVTLSCEQNLNHDAMYWYRQDPGQGLRLIYYSQIVNDFQKGDIAEGYSVSREKKESFPLTVTSAQKNPTAFYLCASSIGLLYEQYFGPGTRLTVT.

V and J are TRBV7-9 and TRBJ1-1; 10 nucleotides align to TRBD1. The CDR3 is 15 residues long. The V gene end was trimmed by 5 bases and the J gene end by 4 bases; junction bases not matched to a gene: 7. Germline lookup yields CDR1 SEHNR and CDR2 FQNEAQ (reference sequence). Here the CDR3 DNA reads TGTGCCAGCAGCCACGCGGGGACAGGGGCCACTGAAGCTTTCTTT. Translating gives CASSHAGTGATEAFF.

The chain joins TRBV4-3 to TRBJ2-7; the D is unclear. Trimming cost V 0 bases and J 0 bases, with 12 bases left between them. The CDR3 covers 16 residues. In germline, CDR1 is LGHNA, CDR2 YSLEER. The CDR3 loop reads CASSQDLVVGSYEQYF. The CDR3 nucleotides read TGCGCCAGCAGCCAAGATTTGGTGGTGGGCTCCTACGAGCAGTACTTC.

The genes are TRBV15 and TRBJ1-3, with D possibly matching TRBD1 (5 bases). CDR1 and CDR2 from the germline V gene are LNHNV and YYDKDF (reference sequence). Trimming took 1 base from V and 0 from J, leaving 13 bases between them. The CDR3 consists of 17 residues. The CDR3 region has the DNA TGTGCCACCAGCAGAGGTCCTGCAGGGTTCTCTGGAAACACCATATATTTT. Translation: CATSRGPAGFSGNTIYF.

The chain has TRBV6-6 and TRBJ1-4; D remains unclear. The CDR3 runs to 13 residues. Trimming left V 7 bases short and J 5 bases short, with 11 bases between. Germline V lookup: CDR1 MNHNY, CDR2 SVGAGI (reference sequence). CDR3 DNA: TGTGCCAGCAATAGGGAGATAAATGAAAAACTGTTTTTT. Translation: CASNREINEKLFF.

V is TRBV5-1 and J is TRBJ1-2; D might be TRBD1 (6 bases). This CDR3 is built from 15 residues. Germline values: CDR1 SGHRS, CDR2 YFSETQ. With 7 bases removed from V and 2 bases from J, the gap between germline ends came to 18 bases. The CDR3 loop is CASRAIGQTNYGYTF. CDR3 bases: TGCGCCAGCCGAGCTATAGGACAGACCAACTATGGCTACACCTTC. Together with reference TRBV5-1 and TRBJ1-2, the CDR3 gives the full variable domain: KAGVTQTPRYLIKTRGQQVTLSCSPISGHRSVSWYQQTPGQGLQFLFEYFSETQRNKGNFPGRFSGRQFSNSRSEMNVSTLELGDSALYLCASRAIGQTNYGYTFGSGTRLTVV.

The V gene is TRBV7-9, the J gene TRBJ1-2; 11 nucleotides agree with TRBD1. Germline loops: CDR1 SEHNR, CDR2 FQNEAQ (reference sequence). CDR3 length equals 14 residues. The V and J ends lost 1 base and 8 bases, in that order; junction bases with no gene match: 3. CDR3 coding DNA: TGTGCCAGCAGCTTAGGGGGACAGGGGGAAGGCTACACCTTC. Encoded protein: CASSLGGQGEGYTF. The full variable domain, its missing parts supplied by reference TRBV7-9 and TRBJ1-2, is DTGVSQNPRHKITKRGQNVTFRCDPISEHNRLYWYRQTLGQGPEFLTYFQNEAQLEKSRLLSDRFSAERPKGSFSTLEIQRTEQGDSAMYLCASSLGGQGEGYTFGSGTRLTVV.

This chain uses TRBV4-1 with TRBJ1-1, with D uncertain. The CDR3 is 15 residues long. The ends were cut back, 0 bases at V and 2 bases at J, with 10 bases in the middle. Germline V gene sequence: CDR1 MGHRA, CDR2 YSYEKL. CDR3 DNA sequence: TGCGCCAGCAGCCAAGAAAAGGAGAGAAACACTGAAGCTTTCTTT. It is translated as CASSQEKERNTEAFF.

V is TRBV7-3 and J is TRBJ2-1; perhaps TRBD1 as D (5 bases). Trimming removed 6 bases from V and 6 bases from J, with 21 bases in between. Germline V gene data show CDR1 as SGHTA and CDR2 as FQGTGA. There are 16 residues in the CDR3. CDR3 nucleotide sequence: TGTGCCAGCAGACATAGACTCACGAAAGGGGTCAATGAGCAGTTCTTC. This sequence encodes CASRHRLTKGVNEQFF.

Worth noting for this clone: Distinct nucleotide sequences in the sample also encode this CDR3. The chain joins TRBV11-2 to TRBJ1-2; 8 bases are a match to TRBD1. The J segment lost 4 bases and the V segment lost 8 bases, leaving 0 bases of the junction unmatched. CDR1 and CDR2 from the germline V gene are SGHAT and FQNNGV. The CDR3 extends over 11 amino acids. The chain's CDR3 is CASGQGYGYTF. Here the CDR3 DNA reads TGTGCCAGCGGACAGGGCTATGGCTACACCTTC.

The chain uses TRBV2 and TRBJ2-7; a possible D gene is TRBD1 (6 bases). From germline, CDR1 is SNHLY and CDR2 FYNNEI. The CDR3 extends over 14 amino acids. The germline V and J ends were trimmed by 4 bases and 0 bases, with 10 bases remaining between them. The CDR3: CASSVDRSSYEQYF. The CDR3 DNA is TGTGCCAGCAGTGTTGACAGGAGCTCCTACGAGCAGTACTTC.

The chain employs TRBV7-9 and TRBJ1-2, with D uncertain. CDR3 length: 15 residues. V lost 5 bases to trimming and J lost 4 bases, with 17 bases between them. Germline CDR1 SEHNR, CDR2 FQNEAQ (reference sequence). The DNA for the CDR3 is TGTGCCAGCAGCCCCGCTAGAGACACGGTCTATGGCTACACCTTC. It specifies CASSPARDTVYGYTF.

The CDR3 DNA is TGCGCCAGCAGTAGGGCGCTTACCCAGCCCCAGCATTTT. It yields the protein CASSRALTQPQHF. V usage is TRBV23-1 and J usage is TRBJ1-5, with D uncertain. TRBV23-1 is given ORF status, its function remaining uncertain. V was trimmed by 5 bases and J by 7 bases, leaving 12 bases between them. This CDR3 has 13 amino acids.

In its sample, this clone was seen once. The chain has TRBV10-3 and TRBJ2-5; D unclear. Looked up from germline, CDR1 is ENHRY and CDR2 is SYGVKD. The CDR3 length is 13 residues. Trimming removed 2 bases at V and 2 bases at J, with 6 bases between. DNA of the CDR3: TGTGCCATCAGTGAGCGGCTGCAAGAGACCCAGTACTTC. Its translation: CAISERLQETQYF.

The V gene is TRBV6-1, the J gene TRBJ2-2, with 11 bases lining up with TRBD2. Unmatched junction bases numbered 6, after V lost 6 bases and J lost 6 bases. Germline CDR1 reads MNHNS; CDR2 reads SASEGT. The CDR3 has 15 amino acids. The CDR3 region is CASRLTSGAAGELFF. The CDR3 coding sequence is TGTGCCAGCAGGTTGACTAGCGGGGCTGCCGGGGAGCTGTTTTTT.

This clone appeared a single time. The V call is TRBV5-6, the J call TRBJ2-7, with TRBD2 matching over 10 bases. V lost 4 bases, J lost 1 base, and 8 bases stayed unmatched. The germline V gene encodes CDR1 SGHDT and CDR2 YYEEEE. The CDR3 totals 16 residues. As DNA, the CDR3 is TGTGCCAGCAGCCTTCTGGGGACTAGCGCATCCTACGAGCAGTACTTC. This translates into CASSLLGTSASYEQYF.

The chain recombines TRBV18 with TRBJ2-4; D remains ambiguous. The V and J ends lost 3 bases and 8 bases respectively, with 17 bases between them. The germline V gene encodes CDR1 KGHSH and CDR2 LQKENI. CDR3 size: 15 residues. CDR3 sequence reads: CASSPESGKVYIQYF. The CDR3 nucleotides are TGTGCCAGCTCACCGGAGTCCGGCAAAGTTTACATTCAGTACTTC.

The rearrangement uses TRBV27 and TRBJ2-3, with D possibly TRBD2 on 5 matching bases. CDR3 length: 14 amino acids. The germline V gene encodes CDR1 MNHEY and CDR2 SMNVEV (reference sequence). The V end lost 6 bases, the J end lost 2 bases, and 12 bases lay between the germline ends. This chain's CDR3 is CASRSGFLTDTQYF. The CDR3, as DNA: TGTGCCAGCAGATCGGGATTTCTCACAGATACGCAGTATTTT.

The chain links TRBV6-5 to TRBJ1-5; perhaps TRBD1 as D (6 bases). This CDR3 comprises 14 residues. The germline V gene encodes CDR1 MNHEY and CDR2 SVGAGI. Trimming shortened V by 6 bases and J by 7 bases, and 16 bases separated the two germline ends. The chain's CDR3 is CASSPGRGGQPQHF. CDR3 DNA sequence: TGTGCCAGCAGCCCCGGCAGGGGAGGCCAGCCCCAGCATTTT.

V usage is TRBV14 and J usage is TRBJ2-7; 9 bases map to TRBD1. After removal of 6 bases from V and 1 base from J, the junction contained 7 bases not matched to a gene. Per the germline V gene, CDR1 is SGHDN and CDR2 is FVKESK. This CDR3 is built from 15 residues. The CDR3 DNA follows: TGTGCCAGCAGTCATCTCGGGACAGGGTCCTACGAGCAGTACTTC. It translates to CASSHLGTGSYEQYF.

A note on this clone: This sequence may be a read error, since a much larger clone differs from it by one base. The same CDR3 is also encoded by other DNA sequences in this sample. The rearrangement uses TRBV19 and TRBJ2-5, with D hard to call. Germline V lookup: CDR1 LNHDA, CDR2 SQIVND (reference sequence). With 0 bases removed from V and 4 bases from J, the gap between germline ends came to 0 bases. This CDR3 has 11 amino acids. CDR3 bases: TGTGCCAGTAGTATAGAAGAGACCCAGTACTTC. Protein: CASSIEETQYF.

This sequence joins TRBV5-1 and TRBJ2-3, with 7 positions matching TRBD2. Germline CDR1 and CDR2: SGHRS and YFSETQ. The CDR3 sequence is 15 residues long. J lost 5 bases, V lost 3 bases, and 9 bases had no gene match. In nucleotides, the CDR3 is TGCGCCAGCAGCTGGACTAGGCAGTTCGGAGATACGCAGTATTTT. It specifies CASSWTRQFGDTQYF.

This chain joins TRBV9 and TRBJ2-1; 9 positions agree with TRBD1. With V trimmed by 3 bases and J by 4 bases, 5 bases remained unmatched. This CDR3 comprises 15 residues. The germline CDR1 and CDR2 sequences are SGDLS and YYNGEE. The CDR3 is CASSAGQGFYNEQFF. In DNA form, the CDR3 reads TGTGCCAGCAGCGCGGGACAGGGTTTTTACAATGAGCAGTTCTTC.

The V gene is TRBV27, the J gene TRBJ1-1, with 8 bases aligning to TRBD1. There are 15 residues in the CDR3. With V trimmed by 3 bases and J by 0 bases, 3 bases remained unmatched. Germline values: CDR1 MNHEY, CDR2 SMNVEV (reference sequence). CDR3 sequence reads: CASSFQGAMNTEAFF. CDR3 coding DNA: TGTGCCAGCAGTTTTCAGGGGGCTATGAACACTGAAGCTTTCTTT.

The sample holds one count of this clone. The chain joins TRBV10-3 to TRBJ1-2; the D gene is possibly TRBD1 (5 bases). There are 13 residues in the CDR3. V was trimmed by 10 bases and J by 0 bases, leaving 12 bases between them. Germline V CDR1 and CDR2: ENHRY, SYGVKD. As DNA, the CDR3 is TGTGCCACTTGGGACGGCCCTAACTATGGCTACACCTTC. Amino acid sequence: CATWDGPNYGYTF.

The genes are TRBV29-1 and TRBJ2-7; possibly TRBD1 for D (6 bases). Germline CDR1 and CDR2: SQVTM and ANQGSEA. The V and J ends lost 2 bases and 0 bases respectively, with 14 bases between them. The CDR3 loop spans 15 amino acids. The CDR3 sequence: CSVEISGQTSYEQYF. The DNA for the CDR3 is TGCAGCGTTGAAATTTCGGGACAAACCTCCTACGAGCAGTACTTC.

Of note for this clone: Other DNA sequences in this specimen translate into the identical CDR3. The rearrangement uses TRBV5-1 and TRBJ1-2, with TRBD1 as a possible D gene (5 bases). CDR3 length equals 12 residues. CDR1 is SGHRS, CDR2 YFSETQ, per germline. Trimming pared 5 bases from V and 2 bases from J, leaving 7 bases between. Written as DNA, the CDR3 is TGCGCCAGCAGTGAGGGGAACTATGGCTACACCTTC. Its translation: CASSEGNYGYTF. Looking up the rest from reference TRBV5-1 and TRBJ1-2 gives the full variable domain: KAGVTQTPRYLIKTRGQQVTLSCSPISGHRSVSWYQQTPGQGLQFLFEYFSETQRNKGNFPGRFSGRQFSNSRSEMNVSTLELGDSALYLCASSEGNYGYTFGSGTRLTVV.

The chain employs TRBV10-3 and TRBJ2-5; D possibly corresponds to TRBD2 (6 bases). The germline V gene has CDR1 ENHRY and CDR2 SYGVKD. The ends were cut back, 2 bases at V and 5 bases at J, with 18 bases in the middle. The CDR3 is 16 amino acids. CDR3 region: CAISEPRGGTRETQYF. DNA of the CDR3: TGTGCCATCAGTGAGCCTCGGGGAGGCACTCGGGAGACCCAGTACTTC.

V is TRBV2 and J is TRBJ2-5; a possible D gene is TRBD1 (6 bases). Between the trimmed V and J ends, which lost 4 bases and 5 bases, there was a span of 14 bases. The CDR3 is 14 residues long. The germline gives CDR1 SNHLY, CDR2 FYNNEI. The CDR3 loop is CASSVSRGGETQYF. In nucleotides, the CDR3 is TGTGCCAGCAGTGTTTCCAGGGGCGGGGAGACCCAGTACTTC.

This sequence joins TRBV18 and TRBJ2-7; 9 nucleotides match TRBD1. CDR3 length: 17 amino acids. Germline CDR1 and CDR2: KGHSH and LQKENI. J gave up 2 bases and V 0 bases, and 8 bases lay outside the gene matches. The CDR3 coding sequence is TGTGCCAGCTCACCACCAGTACAGGGGGCGTCAACCTACGAGCAGTACTTC. Residues: CASSPPVQGASTYEQYF.

Details on this clone: At the DNA level, this CDR3 is encoded by other sequences in the same sample as well. V and J are TRBV28 and TRBJ2-6; D remains unclear. V was cut by 6 bases and J by 0 bases, with 3 bases left in between. The germline gives CDR1 MDHEN, CDR2 SYDVKM. The CDR3 consists of 13 residues. CDR3 bases: TGTGCCAGCAGACCCTCTGGGGCCAACGTCCTGACTTTC. This sequence encodes CASRPSGANVLTF.